This TCR beta chain was recovered during a study of shared clonotypes between healthy human individuals. Template for every sorted-subset replicate PCR totaled 150 to 250 ng DNA, roughly 30,000 T cell genomes. Some clones are missing from TCRdb's copy, which holds only in-frame ones; the method was immunoSEQ multiplex PCR. The data contain over 1.4 million clones, roughly 96% of them singletons. Concerning this clone itself: What it binds is unknown.

The study's findings and limits: Collection of samples was limited to blood; tissue repertoires likely differ.

CDR3 length: 16 residues. Deletions cut 0 bases from V and 4 bases from J, with 15 bases between. Germline V CDR1 and CDR2: MNHEY, SVGAGI. The chain links TRBV6-5 to TRBJ2-5; D is unresolved. The sequence came from a man aged 25 to 45 in good health. Sequencing used naive CD4+ T cells sorted from blood. Subset noted: CD45RA+ positively selected. In DNA form, the CDR3 reads TGTGCCAGCAGTTACTCGGAACTCTCAACGACAGAGACCCAGTACTTC. This encodes CASSYSELSTTETQYF.